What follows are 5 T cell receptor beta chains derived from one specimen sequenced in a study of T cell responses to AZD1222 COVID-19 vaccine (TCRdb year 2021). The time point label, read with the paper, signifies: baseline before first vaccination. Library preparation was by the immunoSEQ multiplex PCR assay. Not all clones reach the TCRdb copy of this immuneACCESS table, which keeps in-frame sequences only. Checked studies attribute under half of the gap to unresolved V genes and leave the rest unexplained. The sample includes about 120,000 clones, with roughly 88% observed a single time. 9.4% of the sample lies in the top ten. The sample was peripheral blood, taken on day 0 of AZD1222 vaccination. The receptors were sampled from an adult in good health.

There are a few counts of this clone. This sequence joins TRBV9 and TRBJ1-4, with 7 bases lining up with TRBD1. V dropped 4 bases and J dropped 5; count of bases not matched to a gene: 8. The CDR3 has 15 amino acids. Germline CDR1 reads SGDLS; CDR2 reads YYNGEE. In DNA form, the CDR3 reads TGTGCCAGCAGCCCCCGGACAGGTGGGAATGAAAAACTGTTTTTT. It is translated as CASSPRTGGNEKLFF. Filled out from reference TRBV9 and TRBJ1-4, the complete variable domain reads DSGVTQTPKHLITATGQRVTLRCSPRSGDLSVYWYQQSLDQGLQFLIQYYNGEERAKGNILERFSAQQFPDLHSELNLSSLELGDSALYFCASSPRTGGNEKLFFGSGTQLSVL.

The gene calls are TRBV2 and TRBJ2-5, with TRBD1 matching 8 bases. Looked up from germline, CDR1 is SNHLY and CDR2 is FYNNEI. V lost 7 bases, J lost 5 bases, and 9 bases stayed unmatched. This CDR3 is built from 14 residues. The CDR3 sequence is CASTATGVVETQYF. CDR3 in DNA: TGTGCCAGCACCGCGACAGGGGTGGTGGAGACCCAGTACTTC.

The CDR3 here is CASSRGTQNTGELFF. Here the CDR3 DNA reads TGTGCCAGCAGCCGCGGGACCCAGAACACCGGGGAGCTGTTTTTT. V is TRBV7-2 and J is TRBJ2-2; D might be TRBD2 (6 bases). Deletions cut 5 bases from V and 1 base from J, with 11 bases between. Germline V CDR1 and CDR2: SGHTA, FQGNSA. This CDR3 contains 15 residues.

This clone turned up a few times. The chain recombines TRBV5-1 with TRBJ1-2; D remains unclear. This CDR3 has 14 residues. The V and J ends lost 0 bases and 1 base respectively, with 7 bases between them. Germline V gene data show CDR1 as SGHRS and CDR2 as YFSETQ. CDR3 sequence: CASSLGQINYGYTF. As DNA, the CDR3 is TGCGCCAGCAGCTTGGGCCAGATTAACTATGGCTACACCTTC.

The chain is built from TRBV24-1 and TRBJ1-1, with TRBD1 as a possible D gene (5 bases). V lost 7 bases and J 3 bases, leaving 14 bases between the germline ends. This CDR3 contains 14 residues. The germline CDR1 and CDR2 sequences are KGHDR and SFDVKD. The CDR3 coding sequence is TGTGCCACCAGGGGGGACGCCCACCACACTGAAGCTTTCTTT. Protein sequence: CATRGDAHHTEAFF.